Shown below are 32 T cell receptor beta chains from a single sample sequenced in a study of blood T cell repertoires in COVID-19. TCRdb keeps only in-frame clones here, not all; method: immunoSEQ multiplex PCR. Here the sample spans roughly 250,000 clones, roughly 79% being singletons. The sequencing sample was made of peripheral blood. All receptors derive from a woman older than 75 with acute or convalescent COVID-19.

V gene TRBV15 combines with J gene TRBJ1-4, with D possibly being TRBD1 (6 bases). The CDR3 loop spans 16 amino acids. Trimming took off 2 bases at V and 7 bases at J, with 17 bases between the two ends. Germline V gives CDR1 LNHNV, CDR2 YYDKDF (reference sequence). The CDR3 protein is CATSRRVRGGIEKLFF. The CDR3 DNA is TGTGCCACCAGCAGACGGGTGCGAGGGGGTATTGAAAAACTGTTTTTT.

Only one count was recorded for this clone. J is TRBJ1-5 and V is TRBV19; D perhaps matches TRBD1 (5 bases). The V and J ends lost 3 bases and 1 base respectively, with 10 bases between them. CDR1 and CDR2 (germline): LNHDA, SQIVND (reference sequence). The CDR3 totals 15 residues. CDR3 amino acids: CASSILAGSNQPQHF. In DNA, the CDR3 is TGTGCCAGTAGTATCCTCGCAGGGAGCAATCAGCCCCAGCATTTT.

The rearrangement uses TRBV7-9 and TRBJ1-6; 9 bases map to TRBD1. The germline V gene encodes CDR1 SEHNR and CDR2 FQNEAQ (reference sequence). The J segment lost 6 bases and the V segment lost 2 bases, leaving 2 bases of the junction unmatched. The CDR3 sequence is 15 residues long. The CDR3 DNA is TGTGCCAGCAGCTTATCGGGACAGGGTAATTCACCCCTCCACTTT. Translated, it gives CASSLSGQGNSPLHF.

The rearrangement links TRBV5-4 to TRBJ1-3; 7 nucleotides agree with TRBD1. Per the germline V gene, CDR1 is SGHNT and CDR2 is YYREEE (reference sequence). This CDR3 has 15 amino acids. With 3 bases clipped from V and 0 bases from J, the junction kept 3 bases outside the gene matches. DNA of the CDR3: TGTGCCAGCAGCTCTGGACAGGTCTCTGGAAACACCATATATTTT. This encodes CASSSGQVSGNTIYF.

Only one count was recorded for this clone. The CDR3 nucleotides are TGTGCCAGCTCAACCCGGGGAGGGGTGAGCAATCAGCCCCAGCATTTT. Translated, it gives CASSTRGGVSNQPQHF. The chain uses TRBV18 and TRBJ1-5, with TRBD1 as a possible D gene (5 bases). V shed 5 bases and J shed 1 base, with 15 bases lying between them. This CDR3 region has 16 residues. Germline assignment: CDR1 KGHSH and CDR2 LQKENI. Combining the CDR3 with reference TRBV18 and TRBJ1-5 gives the whole variable domain NAGVMQNPRHLVRRRGQEARLRCSPMKGHSHVYWYRQLPEEGLKFMVYLQKENIIDESGMPKERFSAEFPKEGPSILRIQQVVRGDSAAYFCASSTRGGVSNQPQHFGDGTRLSIL.

The chain has TRBV30 and TRBJ1-5; D remains ambiguous. The CDR3 is 15 residues long. Per germline, CDR1 GTSNPN and CDR2 SVGIG (reference sequence). The V end was cut by 0 bases, the J end by 1 base, with 10 bases between. The CDR3 is CAWSVQTGSNQPQHF. The CDR3 coding sequence is TGTGCCTGGAGTGTACAGACGGGGAGCAATCAGCCCCAGCATTTT. Using reference TRBV30 and TRBJ1-5 for the parts outside the CDR3, the full variable domain is SQTIHQWPATLVQPVGSPLSLECTVEGTSNPNLYWYRQAAGRGLQLLFYSVGIGQISSEVPQNLSASRPQDRQFILSSKKLLLSDSGFYLCAWSVQTGSNQPQHFGDGTRLSIL.

The rearrangement uses TRBV15 and TRBJ2-2, with TRBD2 matching 8 bases. V shed 1 base and J 1 base; nucleotides not matched to a gene: 5. Per germline, CDR1 LNHNV and CDR2 YYDKDF (reference sequence). This CDR3 contains 17 residues. This CDR3 is CATSRVHTSGNTGELFF. The CDR3 coding sequence is TGTGCCACCAGCAGAGTACATACTAGCGGGAACACCGGGGAGCTGTTTTTT.

This chain links TRBV6-5 with TRBJ2-2, with TRBD2 matching 7 bases. Germline V gene lookup returns CDR1 MNHEY and CDR2 SVGAGI. V trimming: 7 bases; J trimming: 1 base; junction bases outside the gene matches: 6. CDR3 length equals 15 residues. DNA of the CDR3: TGTGCCAGCAAGCGAGCGGGACTGAACACCGGGGAGCTGTTTTTT. The encoded protein is CASKRAGLNTGELFF.

The chain carries TRBV9 and TRBJ1-1; perhaps TRBD1 as D (6 bases). The V end lost 4 bases, the J end lost 1 base, and 14 bases lay between the germline ends. The CDR3 has 15 residues. Germline V lookup: CDR1 SGDLS, CDR2 YYNGEE. The CDR3 reads CASSITGTQNTEAFF. CDR3 DNA sequence: TGTGCCAGCAGCATAACCGGGACACAGAACACTGAAGCTTTCTTT.

The rearrangement links TRBV2 to TRBJ1-2; D not resolved. Germline V CDR1 and CDR2: SNHLY, FYNNEI. Trimming removed 6 bases from V and 0 bases from J, with 11 bases in between. CDR3 size: 14 residues. CDR3 sequence (DNA): TGTGCCAGCAGGCTACGGGAGACTAACTATGGCTACACCTTC. Encoded protein: CASRLRETNYGYTF.

This clone was found a few times. The rearrangement uses TRBV7-2 and TRBJ1-6; D uncertain. CDR1 is SGHTA, CDR2 FQGNSA, per germline. V shed 3 bases and J shed 10 bases, with 16 bases lying between them. The CDR3 sequence is 15 residues long. For the CDR3, the DNA is TGTGCCAGCAGCTTGGATAATGACGAGGTCTCACCCCTCCACTTT. Translating gives CASSLDNDEVSPLHF.

The chain recombines TRBV28 with TRBJ1-5, with D perhaps matching TRBD1 (5 bases). The CDR3 extends over 15 amino acids. V lost 3 bases, J lost 6 bases, and 15 bases lay in between. Per germline, CDR1 MDHEN and CDR2 SYDVKM. DNA of the CDR3: TGTGCCAGCAGTTTGGGTGTCAGGGTAAGTCAGCCCCAGCATTTT. Translated, it gives CASSLGVRVSQPQHF. The full variable domain, rest sourced from reference TRBV28 and TRBJ1-5, is DVKVTQSSRYLVKRTGEKVFLECVQDMDHENMFWYRQDPGLGLRLIYFSYDVKMKEKGDIPEGYSVSREKKERFSLILESASTNQTSMYLCASSLGVRVSQPQHFGDGTRLSIL.

V and J are TRBV11-2 and TRBJ1-1; D remains ambiguous. Looked up from germline, CDR1 is SGHAT and CDR2 is FQNNGV. The CDR3 extends over 13 amino acids. V lost 4 bases and J 5 bases, leaving 11 bases between the germline ends. The CDR3 sequence: CASSSSTKTEAFF. DNA of the CDR3: TGTGCCAGCAGCTCGTCGACAAAGACTGAAGCTTTCTTT.

This chain joins TRBV6-5 and TRBJ2-7; D unresolved. The CDR3 runs 13 residues. The germline V and J ends were trimmed by 2 bases and 3 bases, with 8 bases remaining between them. In germline, CDR1 is MNHEY, CDR2 SVGAGI. CDR3 DNA: TGTGCCAGCAGTTACCCTAGAGTCTACGAGCAGTACTTC. It yields the protein CASSYPRVYEQYF.

The V gene is TRBV7-8, the J gene TRBJ1-6; D gene unclear. The CDR3 is 17 amino acids. V lost 2 bases and J 0 bases, leaving 11 bases between the germline ends. Germline CDR1 and CDR2: SGHVS and FQNEAQ. This chain's CDR3 is CASSLSSVSSYNSPLHF. DNA for the CDR3: TGTGCCAGCAGCTTAAGTTCGGTTAGCTCCTATAATTCACCCCTCCACTTT. The full variable domain, in which reference TRBV7-8 and TRBJ1-6 provide the parts outside the CDR3, is GAGVSQSPRYKVAKRGQDVALRCDPISGHVSLFWYQQALGQGPEFLTYFQNEAQLDKSGLPSDRFFAERPEGSVSTLKIQRTQQEDSAVYLCASSLSSVSSYNSPLHFGNGTRLTVT.

This chain connects TRBV5-6 to TRBJ1-1; no clear D. Germline V gene sequence: CDR1 SGHDT, CDR2 YYEEEE. This CDR3 region has 15 residues. V dropped 4 bases and J dropped 0 bases, with 13 bases sitting between them. The CDR3 coding sequence is TGTGCCAGCAGCCCCGCGGGATCCGTGAACACTGAAGCTTTCTTT. It translates to CASSPAGSVNTEAFF.

On this clone: Other DNA variants within this sample encode the same CDR3. The chain employs TRBV9 and TRBJ1-2; the D gene is possibly TRBD1 (6 bases). The ends were cut back, 0 bases at V and 1 base at J, with 10 bases in the middle. CDR3 length equals 15 residues. Germline values: CDR1 SGDLS, CDR2 YYNGEE. The CDR3 is CASSVADRSNYGYTF. CDR3 bases: TGTGCCAGCAGCGTAGCCGACAGGAGTAACTATGGCTACACCTTC.

This clone was detected only a few times. The J gene is TRBJ1-6, the V gene TRBV5-1, with D hard to call. Germline lookup yields CDR1 SGHRS and CDR2 YFSETQ. This CDR3 comprises 15 residues. The ends were cut back, 2 bases at V and 8 bases at J, with 14 bases in the middle. The CDR3 DNA reads TGCGCCAGCAGCTTTAGCGAATTCGGGGATTCACCCCTCCACTTT. This codes for CASSFSEFGDSPLHF.

J is TRBJ1-3 and V is TRBV7-8; no definite D call. Trimming removed 5 bases from V and 7 bases from J, with 9 bases in between. Germline V gene sequence: CDR1 SGHVS, CDR2 FQNEAQ. The CDR3 extends over 12 amino acids. In DNA, the CDR3 is TGTGCCAGCAGCCCGGAGGCGAACACCATATATTTT. This translates into CASSPEANTIYF. Complete variable domain (other parts from reference TRBV7-8 and TRBJ1-3): GAGVSQSPRYKVAKRGQDVALRCDPISGHVSLFWYQQALGQGPEFLTYFQNEAQLDKSGLPSDRFFAERPEGSVSTLKIQRTQQEDSAVYLCASSPEANTIYFGEGSWLTVV.

This clone was detected only once. The chain recombines TRBV6-2 or TRBV6-3 with TRBJ2-7; 13 bases are a match to TRBD2. CDR1 is MNHEY, CDR2 SVGEGT, per germline. V was clipped by 4 bases and J by 6 bases; unmatched bases: 15. This CDR3 is built from 18 residues. This CDR3 is CASSFLQIRTSGRREQYF. For the CDR3, the DNA is TGTGCCAGCAGTTTCCTACAAATAAGGACTAGCGGGAGACGCGAGCAGTACTTC.

The chain is built from TRBV12-3 or TRBV12-4 and TRBJ2-7; weak D call: TRBD2 (6 bases). There are 12 residues in the CDR3. Trimming removed 5 bases at V and 11 bases at J, with 16 bases between. CDR3 loop: CASSPTRGVEYF. The CDR3 DNA is TGTGCCAGCAGTCCGACTAGAGGGGTTGAGTACTTC.

Here the CDR3 DNA reads TGCGCCAGCAGCTTGGGGGTAACTAGCGGGGTAGATACGCAGTATTTT. As protein: CASSLGVTSGVDTQYF. V gene TRBV5-1 combines with J gene TRBJ2-3; TRBD2 matches at 10 bases. The CDR3 contains 16 residues. The germline V gene encodes CDR1 SGHRS and CDR2 YFSETQ. The J segment lost 5 bases and the V segment lost 0 bases, leaving 6 bases of the junction unmatched. The full variable domain, rest sourced from reference TRBV5-1 and TRBJ2-3, is KAGVTQTPRYLIKTRGQQVTLSCSPISGHRSVSWYQQTPGQGLQFLFEYFSETQRNKGNFPGRFSGRQFSNSRSEMNVSTLELGDSALYLCASSLGVTSGVDTQYFGPGTRLTVL.

This chain joins TRBV29-1 and TRBJ2-7; D is perhaps TRBD2 (6 bases). V was pared by 6 bases and J by 3 bases, with 9 bases between. Per germline, CDR1 SQVTM and CDR2 ANQGSEA. There are 11 residues in the CDR3. CDR3 in DNA: TGCAGCGTCTATAGCGGCTACGAGCAGTACTTC. It specifies CSVYSGYEQYF.

The genes are TRBV6-1 and TRBJ1-2, with 7 bases matching TRBD1. V lost 2 bases, J lost 4 bases, and 10 bases stayed unmatched. Germline V gene lookup returns CDR1 MNHNS and CDR2 SASEGT. The CDR3 extends over 16 amino acids. In DNA, the CDR3 is TGTGCCAGCAGTGAAATCATTATGACAGGGTTCTATGGCTACACCTTC. Its protein product is CASSEIIMTGFYGYTF.

This chain joins TRBV6-2 or TRBV6-3 and TRBJ2-7; 12 bases match TRBD2. The CDR3 loop spans 16 amino acids. The germline gives CDR1 MNHEY, CDR2 SVGEGT. After removal of 0 bases from V and 3 bases from J, the junction contained 3 bases not matched to a gene. The CDR3 DNA follows: TGTGCCAGCAGTTACTCCCCGACTAGCGGGGGCTACGAGCAGTACTTC. Translation: CASSYSPTSGGYEQYF.

This sequence joins TRBV5-4 and TRBJ1-1, with 7 bases matching TRBD1. The ends lost 4 bases at V and 6 bases at J; junction bases unmatched: 18. CDR1 SGHNT and CDR2 YYREEE come from the germline V gene (reference sequence). The CDR3 sequence is 17 residues long. CDR3 nucleotides: TGTGCCAGCAGCCAGGAGAAACGACAGGGTCTGGGCGCTGAAGCTTTCTTT. This encodes CASSQEKRQGLGAEAFF.

The V call is TRBV7-3, the J call TRBJ2-3, with a possible D match to TRBD1 (5 bases). This CDR3 is 13 amino acids long. V was shortened by 2 bases and J by 6 bases, with 9 bases between the two germline ends. Looked up from germline, CDR1 is SGHTA and CDR2 is FQGTGA. CDR3 loop: CASSLVGADTQYF. CDR3 nucleotides: TGTGCCAGCAGCTTAGTTGGGGCGGATACGCAGTATTTT. The full variable domain, completed using reference TRBV7-3 and TRBJ2-3, is GAGVSQTPSNKVTEKGKYVELRCDPISGHTALYWYRQSLGQGPEFLIYFQGTGAADDSGLPNDRFFAVRPEGSVSTLKIQRTERGDSAVYLCASSLVGADTQYFGPGTRLTVL.

V is TRBV7-9 and J is TRBJ1-3; TRBD1 might be the D (5 bases). The CDR3 has 14 amino acids. CDR1 is SEHNR, CDR2 FQNEAQ, per germline (reference sequence). The V gene lost 3 bases and the J gene lost 2 bases, with 8 bases spanning the gap. CDR3 residues: CASSFQGAGNTIYF. The CDR3 DNA sequence: TGTGCCAGCAGCTTCCAGGGCGCTGGAAACACCATATATTTT.

The rearrangement uses TRBV24-1 and TRBJ1-3; 9 nucleotides line up with TRBD1. Germline V gene lookup returns CDR1 KGHDR and CDR2 SFDVKD. Unmatched junction bases numbered 8, after V lost 3 bases and J lost 0 bases. This CDR3 has 18 amino acids. In nucleotides, the CDR3 is TGTGCCACCAGTGATCAGGGACAGGGACGGAGCTCTGGAAACACCATATATTTT. It codes for CATSDQGQGRSSGNTIYF.

The chain joins TRBV19 to TRBJ2-3, with a tentative D call TRBD2 (6 bases). V shed 3 bases and J shed 1 base, with 14 bases lying between them. This CDR3 has 16 amino acids. Germline V CDR1 and CDR2: LNHDA, SQIVND (reference sequence). For the CDR3, the DNA is TGTGCCAGTAGTATGCTAGGCCCTAGCGGCACAGATACGCAGTATTTT. This translates into CASSMLGPSGTDTQYF.

The genes are TRBV28 and TRBJ1-1; 10 bases line up with TRBD1. From germline, CDR1 is MDHEN and CDR2 SYDVKM. CDR3 length: 13 residues. V gave up 7 bases and J gave up 3 bases; unmatched junction bases: 2. The CDR3 nucleotides read TGTGCCAGCACTGGGACAGGGGACACTGAAGCTTTCTTT. Encoded protein: CASTGTGDTEAFF.

The V gene is TRBV6-2 or TRBV6-3, the J gene TRBJ2-2; D is perhaps TRBD2 (6 bases). Germline assignment: CDR1 MNHEY and CDR2 SVGEGT. The CDR3 has 15 amino acids. Trimming shortened V by 5 bases and J by 3 bases, and 13 bases separated the two germline ends. CDR3 sequence reads: CASSDGGAYTGELFF. The CDR3 nucleotides read TGTGCCAGCAGTGATGGAGGGGCTTACACCGGGGAGCTGTTTTTT.